Following are 20 T cell receptor beta chains from one sample sequenced in a study of blood T cell repertoires in COVID-19. Data came from immunoSEQ multiplex PCR; TCRdb stores just in-frame clones and leaves some out. The sample carries approximately 100,000 clones, around 75% recorded once. The sequenced sample was peripheral blood. These receptors were taken from a human donor with acute or convalescent COVID-19. The donor label of this sample is uncertain.

The V gene is TRBV18, the J gene TRBJ1-1; tentatively, D is TRBD1 (5 bases). Germline V gives CDR1 KGHSH, CDR2 LQKENI. Trimming cost V 6 bases and J 2 bases, with 19 bases left between them. CDR3 size: 16 residues. This CDR3 is CASSTELPGGNTEAFF. The CDR3 DNA reads as TGTGCCAGCTCGACAGAGTTACCGGGGGGAAACACTGAAGCTTTCTTT.

The J gene is TRBJ2-2, the V gene TRBV27; 7 nucleotides agree with TRBD1. The V gene's germline CDR1 is MNHEY and CDR2 SMNVEV (reference sequence). With 5 bases clipped from V and 4 bases from J, the junction kept 10 bases outside the gene matches. The CDR3 has 16 residues. CDR3 DNA: TGTGCCAGCAGTATCCGACAGGGTTCGGGCACCGGGGAGCTGTTTTTT. Translating it yields CASSIRQGSGTGELFF.

The CDR3 DNA reads as TGCGCCAGCAGTAAGAGTCGGGTGGAGGTCGATGAGCAGTTCTTC. The encoded protein is CASSKSRVEVDEQFF. This chain joins TRBV5-1 and TRBJ2-1, with D maybe TRBD2 (5 bases). Germline CDR1 is SGHRS and CDR2 is YFSETQ. Trimming took 5 bases from V and 8 from J, leaving 20 bases between them. CDR3 length: 15 amino acids.

This chain links TRBV5-1 with TRBJ2-2; TRBD1 agrees at 8 bases. After removal of 5 bases from V and 5 bases from J, the junction contained 8 bases not matched to a gene. CDR3 length: 15 residues. Germline V gene sequence: CDR1 SGHRS, CDR2 YFSETQ. This CDR3 reads CASRLGQGGTGELFF. CDR3 nucleotides: TGCGCCAGCAGGCTAGGACAGGGCGGAACCGGGGAGCTGTTTTTT.

This chain uses TRBV11-2 with TRBJ1-6; perhaps TRBD1 as D (5 bases). With 4 bases removed from V and 2 bases from J, the gap between germline ends came to 15 bases. Per germline, CDR1 SGHAT and CDR2 FQNNGV. This CDR3 has 17 amino acids. CDR3 bases: TGTGCCAGCAGCTGGAGGGACGGCCAGACCTATAATTCACCCCTCCACTTT. This sequence encodes CASSWRDGQTYNSPLHF.

The table lists this clone with many counts. The V gene is TRBV4-2, the J gene TRBJ1-5; D possibly corresponds to TRBD1 (6 bases). This CDR3 is 14 amino acids long. Trimming removed 3 bases at V and 9 bases at J, with 15 bases between. The germline V gene has CDR1 LGHNA and CDR2 YNFKEQ. The CDR3 sequence is CASSHGQPRSPQHF. For the CDR3, the DNA is TGTGCCAGCAGCCACGGACAGCCCCGGTCGCCCCAGCATTTT.

This clone was counted only a few times. The V and J genes are TRBV5-4 and TRBJ1-6; D unresolved. From germline, CDR1 is SGHNT and CDR2 YYREEE (reference sequence). Trimming removed 0 bases at V and 0 bases at J, with 7 bases between. The CDR3 totals 16 residues. The CDR3 is CASSLDPNSYNSPLHF. The CDR3 DNA is TGTGCCAGCAGCTTGGACCCTAACTCCTATAATTCACCCCTCCACTTT.

In its sample, this clone was seen once. The CDR3 nucleotides are TGTGCCATCAGTGAGGCGGGCCCAGATACGCAGTATTTT. As protein: CAISEAGPDTQYF. The chain carries TRBV10-3 and TRBJ2-3, with D perhaps TRBD2 (5 bases). V lost 2 bases, J lost 4 bases, and 7 bases lay in between. CDR1 is ENHRY, CDR2 SYGVKD, per germline. The CDR3 contains 13 residues.

This rearrangement joins TRBV2 to TRBJ1-5; the match to TRBD1 covers 8 bases. CDR3 length: 15 amino acids. Germline-derived CDR1 and CDR2 are SNHLY and FYNNEI. The V segment lost 7 bases and the J segment 4 bases; nucleotides outside the gene matches: 9. The CDR3 nucleotides are TGTGCCAGCAAAGCTTCGACAGGGGAAAATCAGCCCCAGCATTTT. This sequence encodes CASKASTGENQPQHF.

The chain combines TRBV5-6 with TRBJ1-4, with 11 bases fitting TRBD1. The CDR3 covers 15 residues. With V trimmed by 3 bases and J by 8 bases, 6 bases remained unmatched. Germline CDR1 SGHDT, CDR2 YYEEEE. CDR3 loop: CASSSSGTGGEKLFF. The CDR3 DNA sequence: TGTGCCAGCAGCTCCTCTGGGACAGGGGGGGAAAAACTGTTTTTT.

This sequence joins TRBV7-9 and TRBJ1-5; the match to TRBD1 covers 8 bases. This CDR3 comprises 14 residues. In germline, CDR1 is SEHNR, CDR2 FQNEAQ (reference sequence). With V trimmed by 6 bases and J by 10 bases, 11 bases remained unmatched. CDR3 nucleotides: TGTGCCAGCAGTGCGGACAGGGTCGAGAAACCCCAGCATTTT. Its translation: CASSADRVEKPQHF.

This clone appeared once. The chain combines TRBV3-1 (or the pseudogene TRBV3-2) with TRBJ1-6, with D uncertain. CDR1 is LGHDT, CDR2 YNNKEL, per germline (reference sequence). With 0 bases removed from V and 8 bases from J, the gap between germline ends came to 14 bases. This CDR3 has 16 residues. This CDR3 reads CASSQDPASLDSPLHF. CDR3 nucleotides: TGTGCCAGCAGCCAAGACCCCGCGAGTTTAGATTCACCCCTCCACTTT.

V usage is TRBV9 and J usage is TRBJ2-3, with 9 bases that match TRBD1. With 4 bases clipped from V and 5 bases from J, the junction kept 11 bases outside the gene matches. The CDR3 extends over 16 amino acids. Germline V gene lookup returns CDR1 SGDLS and CDR2 YYNGEE. Here the CDR3 reads CASSPDGDRVIDTQYF. CDR3 DNA sequence: TGTGCCAGCAGCCCAGATGGGGACAGGGTTATAGATACGCAGTATTTT. Together with reference TRBV9 and TRBJ2-3, the CDR3 gives the full variable domain: DSGVTQTPKHLITATGQRVTLRCSPRSGDLSVYWYQQSLDQGLQFLIQYYNGEERAKGNILERFSAQQFPDLHSELNLSSLELGDSALYFCASSPDGDRVIDTQYFGPGTRLTVL.

In its sample, this clone is medium-sized. The CDR3: CASSLWGQGYTF. Written as DNA, the CDR3 is TGTGCCAGCAGCTTATGGGGGCAGGGCTACACCTTC. The chain combines TRBV11-2 with TRBJ1-2; weak D call: TRBD1 (6 bases). The CDR3 length is 12 residues. The V and J ends lost 2 bases and 8 bases respectively, with 9 bases between them. Germline lookup yields CDR1 SGHAT and CDR2 FQNNGV. The variable domain in full, with the rest retrieved from reference TRBV11-2 and TRBJ1-2, is EAGVAQSPRYKIIEKRQSVAFWCNPISGHATLYWYQQILGQGPKLLIQFQNNGVVDDSQLPKDRFSAERLKGVDSTLKIQPAKLEDSAVYLCASSLWGQGYTFGSGTRLTVV.

This clone has just a few counts. The V and J genes are TRBV19 and TRBJ1-6, with D tentatively TRBD1 (5 bases). Trimming removed 4 bases at V and 0 bases at J, with 7 bases between. The V gene's germline CDR1 is LNHDA and CDR2 SQIVND (reference sequence). The CDR3 loop spans 15 amino acids. CDR3 coding DNA: TGTGCCAGTAGTAGACAGAGCTCCTATAATTCACCCCTCCACTTT. This translates into CASSRQSSYNSPLHF.

The chain uses TRBV6-5 and TRBJ1-3; D gene ambiguous. Germline V lookup: CDR1 MNHEY, CDR2 SVGAGI. The CDR3 runs to 14 residues. V lost 7 bases to trimming and J lost 2 bases, with 12 bases between them. The CDR3 loop reads CASTRKGAGNTIYF. The DNA of the CDR3 is TGTGCCAGCACGAGAAAGGGAGCTGGAAACACCATATATTTT.

This sequence joins TRBV25-1 and TRBJ1-5; 7 bases line up with TRBD1. CDR3 length: 12 amino acids. The V gene's germline CDR1 is MGHDK and CDR2 SYGVNS. The ends lost 5 bases at V and 8 bases at J; junction bases unmatched: 3. The CDR3: CASSFTGEPQHF. The CDR3 DNA reads TGTGCCAGCAGTTTTACAGGGGAGCCCCAGCATTTT.

This clone was observed a single time. The chain links TRBV6-6 to TRBJ1-5; D is ambiguous. Per germline, CDR1 MNHNY and CDR2 SVGAGI (reference sequence). This CDR3 region has 12 residues. V lost 4 bases, J lost 5 bases, and 6 bases lay in between. The CDR3 nucleotides are TGTGCCAGCAGTTCGCGGCATCAGCCCCAGCATTTT. As protein: CASSSRHQPQHF.

J is TRBJ1-2 and V is TRBV7-9, with no clear D. CDR3 length: 14 amino acids. Trimming cost V 6 bases and J 2 bases, with 13 bases left between them. Germline CDR1 SEHNR, CDR2 FQNEAQ (reference sequence). In nucleotides, the CDR3 is TGTGCCAGCAGGCGGCAAACTCAGAACTATGGCTACACCTTC. This sequence encodes CASRRQTQNYGYTF.

The chain joins TRBV9 to TRBJ2-7; TRBD2 matches at 12 bases. The V gene end was trimmed by 0 bases and the J gene end by 3 bases; junction bases not matched to a gene: 7. CDR1 and CDR2 from the germline V gene are SGDLS and YYNGEE. The CDR3 length is 17 residues. CDR3 sequence reads: CASSVGPEGLAGYEQYF. Here the CDR3 DNA reads TGTGCCAGCAGCGTAGGGCCCGAGGGACTAGCGGGCTACGAGCAGTACTTC.